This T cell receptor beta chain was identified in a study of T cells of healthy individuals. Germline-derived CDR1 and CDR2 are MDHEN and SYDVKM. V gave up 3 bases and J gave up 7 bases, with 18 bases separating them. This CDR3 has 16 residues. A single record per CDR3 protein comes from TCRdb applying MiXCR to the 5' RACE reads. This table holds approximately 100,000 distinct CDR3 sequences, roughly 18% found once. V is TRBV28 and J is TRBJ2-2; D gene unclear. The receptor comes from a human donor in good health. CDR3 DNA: TGTGCCAGCAGTTTTGAGGACCTGGTGTCTGTCGGGGAGCTGTTTTTT. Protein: CASSFEDLVSVGELFF.